This TCR beta chain originates from a study of cytomegalovirus exposure and HLA in healthy donors. Vbeta (60) and Jbeta (13) primers were used in the PCR. Measured with immunoSEQ multiplex PCR; TCRdb has only the in-frame clones, and not every one. This sample has around 130,000 clones; around 77% occur once, and the top ten carry around 1.9%. This CDR3 region has 15 residues. Germline V gene data show CDR1 as MDHEN and CDR2 as SYDVKM. V shed 3 bases and J 6 bases; nucleotides not matched to a gene: 7. The clonotype comes from a woman aged 45-60 years in good health and CMV-seronegative. The chain links TRBV28 to TRBJ2-2; 7 positions match TRBD1. The sequenced sample consisted of PBMCs. CDR3 nucleotide sequence: TGTGCCAGCAGTTTGGACAGGAGTGACGCCGGGGAGCTGTTTTTT. Translation gives CASSLDRSDAGELFF. The whole variable domain, remainder taken from reference TRBV28 and TRBJ2-2, is DVKVTQSSRYLVKRTGEKVFLECVQDMDHENMFWYRQDPGLGLRLIYFSYDVKMKEKGDIPEGYSVSREKKERFSLILESASTNQTSMYLCASSLDRSDAGELFFGEGSRLTVL.